These 12 T cell receptor beta chains were sequenced from one sample in a study of PD-1 blockade in classical Hodgkin lymphoma. TCRdb keeps only in-frame clones here, not all; method: immunoSEQ multiplex PCR. This sample carries some 93,000 clones, around nine tenths of them seen once, and the ten largest clones take approximately 2.8%. Each patient's relapse followed autologous stem cell transplantation, and brentuximab vedotin exposure varied. Specimen: peripheral blood mononuclear cells (PBMCs), collected at baseline. The receptors shown here come from a human donor with classical Hodgkin lymphoma.

The chain has TRBV9 and TRBJ1-2; 7 bases agree with TRBD1. From germline, CDR1 is SGDLS and CDR2 YYNGEE. The CDR3 sequence is 15 residues long. The trim removed 3 bases at V and 4 bases at J, leaving 9 bases unmatched. CDR3: CASSEEPGQLYGYTF. CDR3 sequence (DNA): TGTGCCAGCAGCGAAGAACCGGGACAGCTCTATGGCTACACCTTC. Combining the CDR3 with reference TRBV9 and TRBJ1-2 gives the whole variable domain DSGVTQTPKHLITATGQRVTLRCSPRSGDLSVYWYQQSLDQGLQFLIQYYNGEERAKGNILERFSAQQFPDLHSELNLSSLELGDSALYFCASSEEPGQLYGYTFGSGTRLTVV.

V gene TRBV6-1 combines with J gene TRBJ1-3; D perhaps matches TRBD1 (5 bases). Between the trimmed V and J ends, which lost 0 bases and 5 bases, there was a span of 14 bases. Germline CDR1 is MNHNS and CDR2 is SASEGT. The CDR3 length is 16 residues. The CDR3 spells CASSEAVGGVRNTIYF. For the CDR3, the DNA is TGTGCCAGCAGTGAAGCGGTTGGGGGAGTTCGAAACACCATATATTTT.

This clone is a singleton in its sample. The chain is built from TRBV5-1 and TRBJ2-1, with 7 bases matching TRBD2. Per the germline V gene, CDR1 is SGHRS and CDR2 is YFSETQ. J gave up 4 bases and V 4 bases, and 5 bases lay outside the gene matches. This CDR3 comprises 14 residues. Here the CDR3 reads CASSPSGRYNEQFF. CDR3 nucleotides: TGCGCCAGCAGCCCTAGCGGACGATACAATGAGCAGTTCTTC. The whole variable domain, filled in from reference TRBV5-1 and TRBJ2-1, reads KAGVTQTPRYLIKTRGQQVTLSCSPISGHRSVSWYQQTPGQGLQFLFEYFSETQRNKGNFPGRFSGRQFSNSRSEMNVSTLELGDSALYLCASSPSGRYNEQFFGPGTRLTVL.

The chain employs TRBV9 and TRBJ2-1, with TRBD2 identical over 7 bases. Per the germline V gene, CDR1 is SGDLS and CDR2 is YYNGEE. The V gene end was trimmed by 0 bases and the J gene end by 5 bases; junction bases not matched to a gene: 17. The CDR3 length is 19 residues. CDR3 residues: CASSVEIAGEGILNNEQFF. The CDR3 DNA reads as TGTGCCAGCAGCGTAGAAATCGCGGGAGAGGGGATCCTTAACAATGAGCAGTTCTTC.

The CDR3 sequence: CASSVQTGPSYEQYF. CDR3 coding DNA: TGTGCCAGCAGCGTTCAGACAGGGCCTTCCTACGAGCAGTACTTC. The chain has TRBV6-4 and TRBJ2-7; 7 nucleotides align to TRBD1. This CDR3 has 15 amino acids. CDR1 MRHNA and CDR2 SNTAGT come from the germline V gene. The V gene end was trimmed by 6 bases and the J gene end by 1 base; junction bases not matched to a gene: 9.

V usage is TRBV19 and J usage is TRBJ2-1; no firm D call. This CDR3 region has 13 residues. The germline CDR1 and CDR2 sequences are LNHDA and SQIVND (reference sequence). Trimming removed 1 base at V and 5 bases at J, with 6 bases between. The CDR3 spells CASSIGQNNEQFF. The CDR3 DNA reads TGTGCCAGTAGTATAGGGCAAAACAATGAGCAGTTCTTC.

This chain joins TRBV27 and TRBJ1-2, with 8 positions matching TRBD1. Trimming removed 6 bases from V and 4 bases from J; junction bases left unmatched: 7. Germline CDR1 is MNHEY and CDR2 is SMNVEV (reference sequence). The CDR3 runs to 14 residues. CDR3 residues: CASRETGGGYGYTF. Here the CDR3 DNA reads TGTGCCAGCAGAGAAACAGGGGGAGGCTATGGCTACACCTTC.

The table lists this clone with a count of one. In DNA form, the CDR3 reads TGTGCCAGCAGCTTGACGACAGGGGGCACAGATACGCAGTATTTT. This codes for CASSLTTGGTDTQYF. This sequence joins TRBV5-4 and TRBJ2-3, with TRBD1 matching over 8 bases. The length of the CDR3 is 15 residues. From germline, CDR1 is SGHNT and CDR2 YYREEE (reference sequence). Trimming removed 1 base from V and 1 base from J; junction bases left unmatched: 2.

The chain uses TRBV15 and TRBJ1-3, with D perhaps matching TRBD1 (5 bases). This CDR3 spans 17 amino acids. Per germline, CDR1 LNHNV and CDR2 YYDKDF (reference sequence). V was cut by 4 bases and J by 0 bases, with 16 bases left in between. CDR3 coding DNA: TGTGCCACCAGCATGGTTCAGGGACCACTCTCTGGAAACACCATATATTTT. Translated: CATSMVQGPLSGNTIYF.

The chain recombines TRBV10-2 with TRBJ2-5; D may be TRBD2 (5 bases). Germline loops: CDR1 WSHSY, CDR2 SAAADI. V dropped 3 bases and J dropped 0 bases, with 17 bases sitting between them. This CDR3 region has 17 residues. CDR3 amino acids: CASSDYTTRAYQETQYF. CDR3 DNA sequence: TGCGCCAGCAGTGACTATACAACTAGAGCTTACCAAGAGACCCAGTACTTC.

The J gene is TRBJ1-3, the V gene TRBV28; 7 nucleotides align to TRBD1. Per germline, CDR1 MDHEN and CDR2 SYDVKM. The CDR3 is 17 amino acids. Losses at the gene ends were 2 bases for V and 0 bases for J; bases not matched to a gene: 7. The CDR3: CASSLVRTGNSGNTIYF. CDR3 DNA sequence: TGTGCCAGCAGTTTAGTTCGGACAGGCAACTCTGGAAACACCATATATTTT.

In the case of this clone: Different DNA sequences within this sample yield the same CDR3. In DNA form, the CDR3 reads TGTGCCAGCAGTTTCGGGGAGGGCGATCAGCCCCAGCATTTT. Its protein is CASSFGEGDQPQHF. V usage is TRBV27 and J usage is TRBJ1-5; D unclear. The ends were cut back, 3 bases at V and 5 bases at J, with 11 bases in the middle. This CDR3 comprises 14 residues. The germline CDR1 and CDR2 sequences are MNHEY and SMNVEV (reference sequence).